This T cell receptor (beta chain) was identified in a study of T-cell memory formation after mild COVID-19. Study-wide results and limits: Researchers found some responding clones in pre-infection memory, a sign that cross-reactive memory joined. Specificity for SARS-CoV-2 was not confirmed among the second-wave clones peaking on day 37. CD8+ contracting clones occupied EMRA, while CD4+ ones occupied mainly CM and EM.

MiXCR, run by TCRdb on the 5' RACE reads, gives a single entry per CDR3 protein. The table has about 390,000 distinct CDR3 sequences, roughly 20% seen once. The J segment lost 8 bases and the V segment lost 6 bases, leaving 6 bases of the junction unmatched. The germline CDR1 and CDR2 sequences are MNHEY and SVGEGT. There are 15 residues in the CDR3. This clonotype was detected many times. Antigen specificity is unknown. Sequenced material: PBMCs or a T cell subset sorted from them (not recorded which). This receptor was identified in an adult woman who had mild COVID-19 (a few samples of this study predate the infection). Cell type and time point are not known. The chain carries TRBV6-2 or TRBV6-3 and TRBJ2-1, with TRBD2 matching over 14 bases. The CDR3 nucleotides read TGTGCCAGCAGCCCTGGGACTAGCGGGAGCGATGAGCAGTTCTTC. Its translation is CASSPGTSGSDEQFF.